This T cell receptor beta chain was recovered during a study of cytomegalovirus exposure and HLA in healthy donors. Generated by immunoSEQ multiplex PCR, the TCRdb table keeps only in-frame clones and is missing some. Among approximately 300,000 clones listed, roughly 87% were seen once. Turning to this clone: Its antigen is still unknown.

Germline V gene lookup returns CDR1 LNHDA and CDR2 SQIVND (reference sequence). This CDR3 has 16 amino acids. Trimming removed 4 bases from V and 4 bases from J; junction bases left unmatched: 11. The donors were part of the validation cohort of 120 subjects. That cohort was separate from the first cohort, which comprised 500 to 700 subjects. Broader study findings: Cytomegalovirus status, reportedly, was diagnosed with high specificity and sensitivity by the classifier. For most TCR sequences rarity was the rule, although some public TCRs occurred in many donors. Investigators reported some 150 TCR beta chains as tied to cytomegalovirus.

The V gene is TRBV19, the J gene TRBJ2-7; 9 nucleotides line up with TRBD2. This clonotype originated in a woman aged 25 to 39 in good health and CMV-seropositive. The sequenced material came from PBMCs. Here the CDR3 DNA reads TGTGCCAGTAGTAGTACGGGACTAGCCTTAATGTACGAGCAGTACTTC. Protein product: CASSSTGLALMYEQYF.